These T cell receptor beta chains were read from a single sample in a study of neoadjuvant anti-PD-1 for oral cavity cancer. The method was immunoSEQ multiplex PCR; TCRdb's version includes in-frame clones alone and lacks a portion of them. The sample holds around 7,200 clones, about three fifths seen once. Sequencing was performed on PBMCs, taken after nivolumab (anti-PD-1) treatment. These receptors originate from a person between 40 and 80 years old with oral cavity squamous cell carcinoma. The CDR3 runs from the conserved cysteine through the conserved F or W. Fields, in order: J gene, V gene, CDR3 protein.

J gene: TRBJ2-3; V gene: TRBV19; CDR3 protein: CASTIGRGRGTDTQYF
J gene: TRBJ2-2; V gene: TRBV29-1; CDR3 protein: CSVGYAGGTGELFF
J gene: TRBJ2-1; V gene: TRBV7-8; CDR3 protein: CASSFLSGSYNEQFF
J gene: TRBJ2-5; V gene: TRBV9; CDR3 protein: CASSVDPGMETQYF
J gene: TRBJ2-6; V gene: TRBV4-2; CDR3 protein: CASSQEPIRGRGANVLTF
J gene: TRBJ2-3; V gene: TRBV7-9; CDR3 protein: CASSLDRQGATDTQYF
J gene: TRBJ1-4; V gene: TRBV6-6; CDR3 protein: CASSYSQGPNEKLFF
J gene: TRBJ2-3; V gene: TRBV6-4; CDR3 protein: CASSDSSDTQYF
J gene: TRBJ1-1; V gene: TRBV28; CDR3 protein: CASKANLYTEAFF
J gene: TRBJ2-7; V gene: TRBV5-1; CDR3 protein: CASSFSGASYEQYF
J gene: TRBJ2-7; V gene: TRBV6-6; CDR3 protein: CASSYSTNEQYF
J gene: TRBJ2-7; V gene: TRBV7-9; CDR3 protein: CASSLFGYEYEQYF
J gene: TRBJ2-1; V gene: TRBV7-9; CDR3 protein: CASAPGLAGDEQFF
J gene: TRBJ2-2; V gene: TRBV7-9; CDR3 protein: CASSLAWGTGELFF
J gene: TRBJ1-4; V gene: TRBV19; CDR3 protein: CASSIIQGEKLFF
J gene: TRBJ1-2; V gene: TRBV6-5; CDR3 protein: CASSYSTGGRLGYTF
J gene: TRBJ2-1; V gene: TRBV4-3; CDR3 protein: CASSLGLAGYNEQFF
J gene: TRBJ1-1; V gene: TRBV5-1; CDR3 protein: CASSPNGEWGTEAFF
J gene: TRBJ2-5; V gene: TRBV5-1; CDR3 protein: CASSRGAGGIETQYF
J gene: TRBJ1-6; V gene: TRBV19; CDR3 protein: CASQSGQGLGSPLHF
J gene: TRBJ2-4; V gene: TRBV9; CDR3 protein: CASSPGGNIQYF
J gene: TRBJ1-2; V gene: TRBV30; CDR3 protein: CAWSVRWGYGYTF
J gene: TRBJ1-3; V gene: TRBV9; CDR3 protein: CASSFRDSGSGNTIYF
J gene: TRBJ2-1; V gene: TRBV7-2; CDR3 protein: CASSSGTTYNEQFF
J gene: TRBJ1-3; V gene: TRBV5-6; CDR3 protein: CASSLGSAGYTIYF
J gene: TRBJ2-7; V gene: TRBV10-3; CDR3 protein: CAISEKTGSSYEQYF
J gene: TRBJ1-2; V gene: TRBV6-1; CDR3 protein: CAGGDGYGYTF
J gene: TRBJ1-4; V gene: TRBV4-2; CDR3 protein: CASSQPGDRVNEKLFF
J gene: TRBJ2-4; V gene: TRBV6-5; CDR3 protein: CASRHPGGSKNIQYF
J gene: TRBJ1-5; V gene: TRBV11-2; CDR3 protein: CASSTQGAFQPQHF
J gene: TRBJ1-5; V gene: TRBV28; CDR3 protein: CASSLTGLVSLNQPQHF
J gene: TRBJ1-2; V gene: TRBV29-1; CDR3 protein: CSVGSDYYGYTF
J gene: TRBJ2-2; V gene: TRBV4-3; CDR3 protein: CASSSRDPADTGELFF
J gene: TRBJ1-2; V gene: TRBV18; CDR3 protein: CASSPELGGSYGYTF
J gene: TRBJ1-4; V gene: TRBV14; CDR3 protein: CASSQGEGGTGKLFF
J gene: TRBJ2-1; V gene: TRBV7-8; CDR3 protein: CASSLMVTEQFF
J gene: TRBJ1-1; V gene: TRBV6-5; CDR3 protein: CASTSTAGKNTEAFF
J gene: TRBJ2-5; V gene: TRBV19; CDR3 protein: CASRGTDQETQYF
J gene: TRBJ1-3; V gene: TRBV7-2; CDR3 protein: CASSPEAYSGNTIYF
J gene: TRBJ2-3; V gene: TRBV27; CDR3 protein: CASSFSSWADTQYF
J gene: TRBJ1-2; V gene: TRBV9; CDR3 protein: CASSVGVGLNYGYTF
J gene: TRBJ2-3; V gene: TRBV5-1; CDR3 protein: CASSPGAGGTDTQYF
J gene: TRBJ2-7; V gene: TRBV2; CDR3 protein: CASRVAGDEQYF
J gene: TRBJ2-7; V gene: TRBV28; CDR3 protein: CASSLSHYEQYF
J gene: TRBJ1-1; V gene: TRBV19; CDR3 protein: CASSRTGANTEAFF
J gene: TRBJ1-5; V gene: TRBV6-1; CDR3 protein: CASTTPGSNQPQHF
J gene: TRBJ1-1; V gene: TRBV5-1; CDR3 protein: CASSLNADTATEAFF
J gene: TRBJ2-1; V gene: TRBV9; CDR3 protein: CASSVSGPSSYNEQFF
J gene: TRBJ1-2; V gene: TRBV6-5; CDR3 protein: CASSPYTTAFYGYTF
J gene: TRBJ1-5; V gene: TRBV19; CDR3 protein: CASSMTRDSNQPQHF
J gene: TRBJ2-7; V gene: TRBV9; CDR3 protein: CASSPDPGPYEQYF
J gene: TRBJ1-2; V gene: TRBV6-5; CDR3 protein: CASSGSGYGYTF
J gene: TRBJ2-2; V gene: TRBV29-1; CDR3 protein: CSVVGGGAGELFF
J gene: TRBJ2-5; V gene: TRBV9; CDR3 protein: CASSGTSDGPRTQYF
J gene: TRBJ1-1; V gene: TRBV7-2; CDR3 protein: CASSLGDWTNSRAFF
J gene: TRBJ1-2; V gene: TRBV28; CDR3 protein: CASSFQNYGYTF
J gene: TRBJ2-5; V gene: TRBV15; CDR3 protein: CATSIGSGGAIKTQYF
J gene: TRBJ2-2; V gene: TRBV2; CDR3 protein: CASSRRTGTTGELFF
J gene: TRBJ1-6; V gene: TRBV5-1; CDR3 protein: CASSFSERQGIRSPLHF